Below, one T cell receptor beta chain is given with its context. This clonotype was found many times. It lacks a known antigen. Base qualities are not at hand, and no much larger clone is one base apart. The approximately 40 donors, aged roughly 6 to 95 years, were systemically healthy Caucasian individuals from Russia. Around 9.9 milliliters of peripheral blood were collected from each donor into EDTA-treated Vacutainer tubes. Ficoll-Paque density-gradient centrifugation was used to isolate PBMCs, with at least 6 million per sample. Trizol reagent was used to extract total RNA from PBMCs, with at least 6 micrograms per sample. For every donor, an aliquot of PBMCs went through flow cytometry to measure the percentages of naive CD45RAhigh/CD27high T cells. These data belong to a study of blood T cells in healthy people across ages (dated by TCRdb to between 2014 and 2017). For context, the study as a whole: In model experiments, roughly one uniquely barcoded TCR beta cDNA molecule per two T cells was captured by template switching. To track age-related changes in TCR beta repertoire diversity, the study relied on deep sequencing normalized with unique cDNA molecular identifiers. Donors were grouped into four age groups: young (average approximately 16 years), middle-aged (under 40), aged (around 66) and long-lived (around 80). To avoid experimental bias, donors of different ages were randomly spread across the sequencing lanes. Using the same blood draw, the study looked at two additional independent replicas of 1 million unique cDNA reads for two donors, one aged 18 to 29 and the other aged 80 or older. Results the study describes overall, beyond this receptor: Compared with the aged group, the long-lived group had more naive CD4+ T cells, fewer expanded clones and increased TCR diversity, suggesting age selection. Estimates of total diversity based on one million sequenced T cells were considered lower bounds and underestimates. Conclusive comparison of naive and antigen-experienced compartments was prevented by the profiling of bulk unsorted PBMCs. As age increased, observed TCR beta diversity per million T cells dropped in a roughly linear way, and a significant reduction was already evident by age 40. The CMV infection status of donors was not known, potentially confounding age-related changes in expanded clonotypes. A strong correlation was found between observed TCR beta diversity and the percentage of naive T cells measured by flow cytometry.

Library construction relied on 5' RACE. Sequencer: Illumina HiSeq 2500. A second about 7 to 12 cycle PCR used a sample-barcoded 5' primer and a J-beta primer mix. A unique molecular identifier was introduced onto each TCR beta cDNA molecule by a template-switch 5' adaptor carrying 12 random nucleotides. At least 3 million CDR3-containing paired-end reads were obtained from each sample. The Mint cDNA synthesis kit, primed by a TRBC-specific oligonucleotide, was used to synthesize first-strand cDNA from all RNA. Following uracil-DNA glycosylase treatment, a first 18-cycle PCR with universal primers M1SS and BC2_uni_R was performed on all cDNA. In the source study's methods: Each sample was normalized by randomly selecting 1 million high-quality reads, each carrying a distinct molecular identifier. Reads with shared molecular identifiers were discarded instead of being binned into consensus sequences. CDR3 identification, clonotype clustering and error correction used MiTCR with a Q25 quality threshold and the strictest error-elimination algorithm. Lower-bound total TCR beta diversity was estimated with a nonparametric unseen species model using Euler transformation. Through fastp at Q25 and MiXCR, TCRdb rebuilt clones from the public reads, retaining in-frame beta chains. Merged by CDR3 protein, the rows form single entries marked with the most common genes and DNA. The V and J calls and clone size come from TCRdb's table, not from the authors' own analysis. In all, the sample holds under 950,000 distinct CDR3 sequences, and about a fifth of those were seen once. Together, the top ten hold under 25% of the sample.

Measured from the cysteine to the phenylalanine, the CDR3 is 17 residues long. Just the 51-base CDR3 DNA is kept, in frame starting at base 1. Reading the germline V gene gives CDR1 SGHTA and CDR2 FQGNSA. Relative to germline, V is 7 bases shorter and J is 6 bases shorter, with 24 bases between their ends. This sequence was found in a man between 65 and 85 years old in good health. The sequence is built from TRBV7-2 and TRBJ2-2; TRBD1 could be the D gene, as 6 bases match. The sequenced material came from blood. The sequenced DNA: TGTGCCAGCATAAAGGACAGTAGCAGAATGAGGTCCGGGGAGCTGTTTTTT. Translated, this is CASIKDSSRMRSGELFF.